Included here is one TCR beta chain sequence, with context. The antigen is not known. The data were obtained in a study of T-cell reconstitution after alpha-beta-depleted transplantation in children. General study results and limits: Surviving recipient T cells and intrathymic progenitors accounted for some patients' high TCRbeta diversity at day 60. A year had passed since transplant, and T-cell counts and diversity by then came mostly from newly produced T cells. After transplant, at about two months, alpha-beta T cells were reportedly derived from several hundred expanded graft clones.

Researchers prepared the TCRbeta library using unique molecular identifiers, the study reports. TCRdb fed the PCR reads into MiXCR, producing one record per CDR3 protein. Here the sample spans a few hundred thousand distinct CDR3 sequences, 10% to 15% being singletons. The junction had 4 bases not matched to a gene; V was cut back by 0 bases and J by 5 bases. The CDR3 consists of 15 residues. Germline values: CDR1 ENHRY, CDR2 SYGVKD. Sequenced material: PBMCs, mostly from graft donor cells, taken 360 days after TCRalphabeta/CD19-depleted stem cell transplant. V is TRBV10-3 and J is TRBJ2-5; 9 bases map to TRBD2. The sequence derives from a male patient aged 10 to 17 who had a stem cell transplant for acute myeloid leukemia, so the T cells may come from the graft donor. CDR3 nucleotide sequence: TGTGCCATCAGTGAGTCGTTAGCGGGAGAGGAGACCCAGTACTTC. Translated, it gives CAISESLAGEETQYF.